These 22 T cell receptor beta chains originate from one sample sequenced in a study of T cells in Graves' hyperthyroidism and ophthalmopathy. RNA transcripts gave rise to amplified TCR beta CDR3 regions. Initially, a first-round RT-PCR of the TCR CDR3 employed the HTBI primer set. TCRdb redid the calling of the multiplex PCR reads with MiXCR, one entry per CDR3 protein. The data contain nearly 600,000 distinct CDR3 sequences, around 14% of them seen just once; the ten biggest clones take up roughly 7%. The sequenced sample was blood. Receptors originate from a woman younger than 30 with Graves' ophthalmopathy.

This clonotype was recorded at least ten times. V is TRBV3-1 and J is TRBJ1-5, with D hard to call. With 1 base removed from V and 5 bases from J, the gap between germline ends came to 18 bases. CDR3 size: 17 residues. Germline-derived CDR1 and CDR2 are LGHDT and YNNKEL (reference sequence). The CDR3 coding sequence is TGTGCCAGCAGCCAAGCGGCACCCTCCGGGAACCATCAGCCCCAGCATTTT. Its protein is CASSQAAPSGNHQPQHF.

There are many counts of this clonotype. The chain has TRBV12-3 or TRBV12-4 and TRBJ2-7; D is unresolved. The germline V and J ends were trimmed by 3 bases and 1 base, with 7 bases remaining between them. The CDR3 is made up of 13 amino acids. CDR3 in amino acids: CASSLIGSYEQYF. The DNA of the CDR3 is TGTGCCAGCAGTTTGATAGGTTCCTACGAGCAGTACTTC.

This clonotype was counted at least ten times. The chain employs TRBV3-1 and TRBJ1-1; tentative D call: TRBD1 (6 bases). Trimming stripped 1 base from V and 1 base from J, with 13 bases between. The V gene's germline CDR1 is LGHDT and CDR2 YNNKEL (reference sequence). CDR3 length: 16 amino acids. This CDR3 is CASSQAFEGGNTEAFF. The DNA of the CDR3 is TGTGCCAGCAGCCAAGCCTTCGAGGGGGGGAACACTGAAGCTTTCTTT.

This chain uses TRBV12-3 or TRBV12-4 with TRBJ1-1; a weak D match, TRBD1 (5 bases). CDR3 length: 15 amino acids. The ends were cut back, 6 bases at V and 2 bases at J, with 16 bases in the middle. This chain's CDR3 is CASSSDGASNTEAFF. In DNA form, the CDR3 reads TGTGCCAGCAGCTCGGACGGGGCCTCAAACACTGAAGCTTTCTTT.

This clonotype appeared many times. The chain links TRBV5-1 to TRBJ1-3; D is ambiguous. The CDR3 consists of 15 residues. Germline lookup yields CDR1 SGHRS and CDR2 YFSETQ. V dropped 0 bases and J dropped 0 bases, with 7 bases sitting between them. CDR3 sequence (DNA): TGCGCCAGCAGCTTGGAGTCCGACTCTGGAAACACCATATATTTT. Protein sequence: CASSLESDSGNTIYF.

The chain links TRBV15 to TRBJ2-1; the match to TRBD2 covers 10 bases. CDR1 LNHNV and CDR2 YYDKDF come from the germline V gene (reference sequence). This CDR3 is built from 19 residues. V lost 0 bases to trimming and J lost 8 bases; unmatched junction nucleotides: 16. For the CDR3, the DNA is TGTGCCACCAGCAGAGATGAGCGGGAGGGCCTCCTACAAATCTATGAGCAGTTCTTC. Residues: CATSRDEREGLLQIYEQFF.

This clonotype was seen ten or more times. The V gene is TRBV6-1, the J gene TRBJ2-7; TRBD2 is a possible D gene (6 bases). Germline CDR1 MNHNS, CDR2 SASEGT. V shed 5 bases and J shed 5 bases, with 13 bases lying between them. The CDR3 totals 13 residues. The CDR3 DNA follows: TGTGCCAGCAGTACCCGGCGGGGAGACGAGCAGTACTTC. It specifies CASSTRRGDEQYF.

In DNA form, the CDR3 reads TGCGCCAGCAGCCACCGGGACAGTTTTGACAATGAGCAGTTCTTC. This encodes CASSHRDSFDNEQFF. This chain joins TRBV5-1 and TRBJ2-1, with 7 bases lining up with TRBD1. The trim removed 4 bases at V and 5 bases at J, leaving 9 bases unmatched. This CDR3 is 15 amino acids long. The germline V gene has CDR1 SGHRS and CDR2 YFSETQ.

This clonotype was detected ten times or more. This sequence joins TRBV2 and TRBJ2-4; TRBD2 agrees at 10 bases. CDR1 and CDR2 (germline): SNHLY, FYNNEI. The CDR3 length is 16 residues. V lost 6 bases to trimming and J lost 1 base; unmatched junction nucleotides: 6. CDR3 sequence reads: CASSAALAGAKNIQYF. CDR3 in DNA: TGTGCCAGCAGCGCTGCACTAGCGGGGGCCAAAAACATTCAGTACTTC.

This clonotype was seen a few times. The V call is TRBV19, the J call TRBJ1-1, with D unresolved. Germline CDR1 is LNHDA and CDR2 is SQIVND (reference sequence). The ends were cut back, 0 bases at V and 4 bases at J, with 12 bases in the middle. The CDR3 has 15 amino acids. Here the CDR3 reads CASSIDLRDPTEAFF. The CDR3 nucleotides are TGTGCCAGTAGTATAGATCTGCGGGATCCCACTGAAGCTTTCTTT.

The chain is built from TRBV19 and TRBJ1-4, with no clear D. V lost 7 bases and J 4 bases, leaving 10 bases between the germline ends. This CDR3 has 13 residues. The germline CDR1 and CDR2 sequences are LNHDA and SQIVND (reference sequence). In DNA form, the CDR3 reads TGTGCCAGTACCGGGGAACTTAATGAAAAACTGTTTTTT. Its protein product is CASTGELNEKLFF.

This clonotype was counted at least ten times. The chain carries TRBV6-2 or TRBV6-3 and TRBJ1-1; D is perhaps TRBD1 (5 bases). Trimming took off 2 bases at V and 1 base at J, with 11 bases between the two ends. Germline CDR1 and CDR2: MNHEY and SVGEGT. There are 15 residues in the CDR3. CDR3: CASSYPQGPNTEAFF. DNA for the CDR3: TGTGCCAGCAGTTACCCCCAGGGCCCGAACACTGAAGCTTTCTTT.

This clonotype was observed many times. This sequence joins TRBV20-1 and TRBJ2-7; 9 positions match TRBD2. This CDR3 spans 14 amino acids. Germline CDR1 reads DFQATT; CDR2 reads SNEGSKA (reference sequence). V lost 5 bases and J lost 1; bases outside the gene matches: 6. This CDR3 reads CSAVTSGPSYEQYF. The CDR3 nucleotides are TGCAGTGCTGTCACTAGCGGGCCATCCTACGAGCAGTACTTC.

As concerns this clonotype: Being one base from a much bigger clone, this may be a read error. The chain is built from TRBV19 and TRBJ1-2; D not certain. CDR1 and CDR2 (germline): LNHDA, SQIVND (reference sequence). The CDR3 is made up of 16 amino acids. With 3 bases removed from V and 2 bases from J, the gap between germline ends came to 16 bases. CDR3 nucleotides: TGTGCCAGTAGTATTGATTCTGGACTTCCGAACTATGGCTACACCTTC. Amino acid sequence: CASSIDSGLPNYGYTF.

As for this clonotype: A much larger clone lies a single base off, so this may be a read error. This chain links TRBV28 with TRBJ1-1; D not certain. CDR1 and CDR2 from the germline V gene are MDHEN and SYDVKM. The CDR3 runs 11 residues. DNA for the CDR3: TGTGCCAGCAGTTTCTTCACTGGAGCTTTCTTT. Its translation: CASSFFTGAFF.

This clonotype has only a few counts. The CDR3 spells CASSTRKGQFPYEQYF. The CDR3 bases are TGTGCCAGTAGTACGAGAAAAGGACAGTTCCCCTACGAGCAGTACTTC. The rearrangement uses TRBV19 and TRBJ2-7, with a possible D match to TRBD1 (6 bases). The CDR3 runs 16 residues. Looked up from germline, CDR1 is LNHDA and CDR2 is SQIVND (reference sequence). V was pared by 4 bases and J by 2 bases, with 18 bases between.

This clonotype was picked up many times. V is TRBV7-2 and J is TRBJ1-2, with 9 bases matching TRBD1. The CDR3 is 14 residues long. The ends lost 2 bases at V and 8 bases at J; junction bases unmatched: 6. CDR1 is SGHTA and CDR2 is FQGNSA in the germline V gene. The CDR3 loop reads CASSLPAGTGGYTF. CDR3 coding DNA: TGTGCCAGCAGCTTACCAGCCGGGACAGGGGGCTACACCTTC. The whole variable domain, remainder taken from reference TRBV7-2 and TRBJ1-2, is GAGVSQSPSNKVTEKGKDVELRCDPISGHTALYWYRQSLGQGLEFLIYFQGNSAPDKSGLPSDRFSAERTGGSVSTLTIQRTQQEDSAVYLCASSLPAGTGGYTFGSGTRLTVV.

This clonotype was recorded at least ten times. The chain carries TRBV12-3 or TRBV12-4 and TRBJ1-2; D possibly corresponds to TRBD1 (6 bases). The CDR3 is made up of 13 amino acids. Trimming stripped 2 bases from V and 2 bases from J, with 6 bases between. CDR3 bases: TGTGCCAGCAGTTTAACAGGGAACTATGGCTACACCTTC. Protein product: CASSLTGNYGYTF.

This clonotype has a count of ten or more. This rearrangement joins TRBV7-2 to TRBJ2-3; 12 bases line up with TRBD1. The V gene's germline CDR1 is SGHTA and CDR2 FQGNSA. The CDR3 contains 16 residues. The junction had 6 bases not matched to a gene; V was cut back by 4 bases and J by 4 bases. CDR3 DNA: TGTGCCAGCAGCTCCCGGGACAGGGGGCCGGCAGATACGCAGTATTTT. Protein product: CASSSRDRGPADTQYF.

The CDR3 nucleotides are TGTGCCAGCAGTGAATATAAGAGGGGCGAGGACTATGGCTACACCTTC. This translates into CASSEYKRGEDYGYTF. The chain carries TRBV25-1 and TRBJ1-2, with a weak D call TRBD1 (5 bases). The CDR3 has 16 amino acids. Germline-derived CDR1 and CDR2 are MGHDK and SYGVNS. Deletions cut 0 bases from V and 3 bases from J, with 14 bases between.

This clonotype was seen many times. The chain is built from TRBV4-3 and TRBJ2-1; possibly TRBD2 for D (6 bases). Germline V lookup: CDR1 LGHNA, CDR2 YSLEER. This CDR3 contains 14 residues. The V and J ends lost 3 bases and 12 bases respectively, with 18 bases between them. The CDR3 spells CASSQMLWAGGQFF. CDR3 nucleotide sequence: TGCGCCAGCAGCCAGATGCTCTGGGCCGGGGGGCAGTTCTTC.

This clonotype was counted a few times. V is TRBV27 and J is TRBJ2-1; D is ambiguous. Deletions cut 4 bases from V and 7 bases from J, with 23 bases between. This CDR3 region has 17 residues. Germline V gives CDR1 MNHEY, CDR2 SMNVEV (reference sequence). The CDR3 DNA is TGTGCCAGCAGTTCCGGAAACTTCCTTGGTGCGGCAAATGAGCAGTTCTTC. It encodes CASSSGNFLGAANEQFF.